This T cell receptor beta chain originates from a study of cytomegalovirus exposure and HLA in healthy donors. Study-level findings and limits: Within the data, a cluster of highly shared sequence variants was likely a sequencing artifact. Specific recognition of CMV antigens was confirmed in vitro for a few chains (all CMV-associated). By HLA locus, TCR association rates varied in a later analysis, with DRB1 showing the most and HLA-C the fewest.

This CDR3 spans 15 amino acids. The junction had 11 bases not matched to a gene; V was cut back by 6 bases and J by 9 bases. Per the germline V gene, CDR1 is SNHLY and CDR2 is FYNNEI. Amplification used 60 Vbeta primers and 13 Jbeta primers. The method was immunoSEQ multiplex PCR; TCRdb's version includes in-frame clones alone and lacks a portion of them. The sample includes roughly 200,000 clones, 80% to 90% of them seen just once. This clone is a singleton in its sample. Its specificity is unknown. The sample comprised PBMCs. This chain connects TRBV2 to TRBJ1-6; 7 positions match TRBD1. The TCR was taken from a man aged 25 to 40 in good health and CMV-seronegative. The DNA for the CDR3 is TGTGCCAGCAGCCCCCCCACTGGGGACAGTTCACCCCTCCACTTT. As protein: CASSPPTGDSSPLHF.